The entry below gives a single T cell receptor beta chain sequence along with its context. Its antigen is not known. Healthy individuals who donated bone marrow served as the donors. The CDR3 contains 14 residues. The germline CDR1 and CDR2 sequences are SNHLY and FYNNEI. V dropped 4 bases and J dropped 1 base, with 11 bases sitting between them. The sample is drawn from a study of cytomegalovirus exposure and HLA in healthy donors. Overall study results and limits: There were under 200 TCR beta chains listed as cytomegalovirus-associated. Available immune exposure information was restricted to CMV serostatus only. Earlier results showed most TCR beta V segments being productive about 87% or about 30% of the time.

PCR involved 60 Vbeta and 13 Jbeta primers. TCRdb keeps only in-frame clones here, not all; method: immunoSEQ multiplex PCR. The sample has approximately 150,000 clones, approximately 88% seen once; the top ten hold 0.8% to 1.3%. V is TRBV2 and J is TRBJ2-7, with a tentative D call TRBD2 (6 bases). This receptor was identified in a man in his thirties or forties in good health and CMV-seronegative. The sample was PBMCs. The CDR3 DNA is TGTGCCAGCAGTGGGGCAGGGAGGTCCTACGAGCAGTACTTC. Translated, it gives CASSGAGRSYEQYF.